The entry that follows covers one T cell receptor (beta chain) sequence. The antigen it binds to is not known. Qualities for individual bases were not recorded, and no much larger clone is one base off. This sample was sequenced with an Illumina NovaSeq 6000. TCRalpha and TCRbeta cDNA libraries were constructed by 5'RACE with constant-segment primers, with sample barcodes and unique molecular identifiers being introduced. RNA was extracted from every sample with Trizol reagent. Libraries were amplified in two PCR steps, with a second sample barcode and Illumina TruSeq adapters added in the second step. The libraries were sequenced on an Illumina NovaSeq using 2 x 150 bp paired-end reads. Concerning the study's data processing: Demultiplexing of reads and collapsing into UMI-guided consensus sequences were performed with migec v1.2.7. Using mixcr v2.1.11, the UMI consensuses were aligned to TRA and TRB V and J templates and assembled into clonotypes. A clonotype was counted as expanded or contracted only if both edgeR and NoisET called the change significant, with noise models trained on biological replicates. For edgeR calls, a false discovery rate-adjusted p below 0.01 and a log2 fold-change threshold of 1 were applied. As an exploratory analysis of dynamics, max-normalized trajectories of the 1000 most abundant clonotypes were examined with PCA combined with hierarchical clustering. The CD4 or CD8 phenotype of responding clones was assigned using the separately sequenced CD4+ and CD8+ repertoires. TCRdb passed the public sequencing reads through fastp at Q25 and MiXCR, retaining productive beta sequences. Rows are combined by CDR3 protein, so each entry shows the most common genes and DNA. These V and J calls derive from TCRdb rather than the authors' analysis. The sample contains under 550,000 distinct CDR3 sequences, roughly 20% of them found a single time. The ten biggest clones cover roughly 12% of the sample.

Reading from cysteine to phenylalanine, the CDR3 counts 15 amino acids. Just the 45-base CDR3 DNA is kept, in frame starting at base 1. The trim is 4 bases for V and 1 base for J, with a gap of 13 bases between the germline ends. The germline V gene yields SGHTS for CDR1 and YDEGEE for CDR2. These data originate in a study of T-cell memory formation after mild COVID-19 (dated by TCRdb to the early 2020s). Regarding the study in general: Most TCR sequence clusters were specific to one of the two donors. The cohort comprised two young, previously healthy adult volunteers, one female and one male. T-cell clones expanding and contracting after mild COVID-19 in two donors were tracked by longitudinal TCRalpha and TCRbeta repertoire sequencing.

PBMCs were isolated by Ficoll-Paque density gradient centrifugation. What the authors observed across the whole study: Whether the second-wave clones peaking on day 37 were SARS-CoV-2 specific was not confirmed. Some responding clones were detected in pre-infection memory, suggesting pre-existing cross-reactive memory T cells joined the SARS-CoV-2 response. Contracting CD4+ clones were located mainly in the CM and EM memory subsets, whereas CD8+ clones were found to be enriched in EMRA. Balanced CD4/CD8 phenotypes were observed for clones contracting from day 15 to 85, whereas a bias towards CD4+ was observed for a second wave of clones expanding from day 15 to 37. Only a couple of mild cases were covered by the study, and larger cohorts that include severe cases with pre-infection samples were considered necessary.

The receptor was isolated from an adult woman who had mild COVID-19 (a few samples of this study predate the infection). The sample titles of this study are shuffled in the database, so cell type and time point are left out; the donor was told from shared clones. Sequenced material: PBMCs or a T cell subset sorted from them (not recorded which). The chain is assembled from TRBV5-8 and TRBJ2-3; the D region possibly corresponds to TRBD2 (6 bases align). The nucleotides are TGTGCCAGCAGCACCCCGCGGGACGGCACAGATACGCAGTATTTT. Its protein product is CASSTPRDGTDTQYF.